The 28 T cell receptor beta chains below all came from one sample that was sequenced in a study of metastatic and nonmetastatic thyroid tumors. All patients reached thyroid surgery having received no treatment beforehand. TCRdb re-called clones from the PCR reads using MiXCR. The data contain some 38,000 clones, approximately 12% of them singletons. The sample was blood. The receptors come from a female donor with papillary thyroid cancer or a benign thyroid nodule (not recorded which). Some clones in this sample may be carry-over from other donors' samples.

In this sample, this clone turned up many times. J is TRBJ2-2 and V is TRBV28, with a weak D call TRBD2 (6 bases). With 6 bases removed from V and 0 bases from J, the gap between germline ends came to 11 bases. CDR1 is MDHEN, CDR2 SYDVKM, per germline. This CDR3 is 15 amino acids long. Here the CDR3 reads CASRGTFANTGELFF. DNA of the CDR3: TGTGCCAGCAGAGGGACTTTCGCGAACACCGGGGAGCTGTTTTTT.

The genes are TRBV19 and TRBJ1-6; the match to TRBD1 covers 7 bases. This CDR3 has 14 amino acids. Germline V CDR1 and CDR2: LNHDA, SQIVND (reference sequence). V lost 6 bases, J lost 7 bases, and 6 bases stayed unmatched. The chain's CDR3 is CASSLQGENSPLHF. In DNA, the CDR3 is TGTGCCAGTAGCCTCCAGGGGGAAAATTCACCCCTCCACTTT.

A note on this clone: Since a much larger clone is just one base distant, this may be a read error. Other nucleotide sequences from this sample produce the same CDR3. The chain links TRBV18 to TRBJ2-3; D unresolved. Germline lookup yields CDR1 KGHSH and CDR2 LQKENI. The CDR3 spans 13 residues. The CDR3 loop is CASSPLGTDTQYF. The CDR3 nucleotides read TGTGCCAGCTCACCCCTCGGCACAGACACGCAGTATTTT.

This clone has a handful of counts. Possible read error: a much larger clone is one base away. V usage is TRBV25-1 and J usage is TRBJ2-1; D might be TRBD2 (6 bases). The CDR3 spans 14 residues. Germline assignment: CDR1 MGHDK and CDR2 SYGVNS. This CDR3 reads CATGGRGRGHEQFF. CDR3 coding DNA: TGTGCGACCGGTGGGCGGGGTCGTGGCCATGAGCAGTTCTTC.

This clone was counted ten times or more. The J gene is TRBJ1-1, the V gene TRBV7-3; D perhaps matches TRBD1 (5 bases). The CDR3 has 13 amino acids. V was pared by 2 bases and J by 6 bases, with 10 bases between. Germline values: CDR1 SGHTA, CDR2 FQGTGA. As DNA, the CDR3 is TGTGCCAGCAGCTTAGCCAGGGAGGCTGAAGCTTTCTTT. As protein: CASSLAREAEAFF.

This clone was detected ten times or more. A junction end diverges from the germline sequence, so it may reflect a read error. This CDR3 is also generated by other DNA sequences in the sample. The chain is built from TRBV25-1 and TRBJ1-1; D remains ambiguous. The CDR3 is 14 residues long. Germline V gives CDR1 MGHDK, CDR2 SYGVNS. CDR3 nucleotides: TGTGCCAGCAGTGAATACAGTCTGAACACTGAGGCTTTCTTT. As protein: CASSEYSLNTEAFF. The whole variable domain, remainder taken from reference TRBV25-1 and TRBJ1-1, is EADIYQTPRYLVIGTGKKITLECSQTMGHDKMYWYQQDPGMELHLIHYSYGVNSTEKGDLSSESTVSRIRTEHFPLTLESARPSHTSQYLCASSEYSLNTEAFFGQGTRLTVV.

Many counts were recorded for this clone. V is TRBV3-1 and J is TRBJ2-7, with 8 bases lining up with TRBD2. This CDR3 spans 13 amino acids. In germline, CDR1 is LGHDT, CDR2 YNNKEL (reference sequence). J gave up 4 bases and V 4 bases, and 3 bases lay outside the gene matches. The CDR3 region has the DNA TGTGCCAGCAGCCGCCGGGAGGGGTACGAGCAGTACTTC. Translating gives CASSRREGYEQYF.

This clone was counted at least ten times. This rearrangement joins TRBV20-1 to TRBJ1-6; possibly TRBD1 for D (5 bases). V was trimmed by 6 bases and J by 3 bases, leaving 21 bases between them. The CDR3 consists of 17 residues. Germline V lookup: CDR1 DFQATT, CDR2 SNEGSKA (reference sequence). CDR3: CSAMGGTAGGYNSPLHF. CDR3 in DNA: TGCAGTGCGATGGGCGGGACGGCAGGCGGCTATAATTCACCCCTCCACTTT.

This clone was counted many times. The J gene is TRBJ1-1, the V gene TRBV5-1, with TRBD1 matching 9 bases. Trimming took 6 bases from V and 1 from J; bases not matched to a gene: 7. This CDR3 contains 15 residues. Germline lookup yields CDR1 SGHRS and CDR2 YFSETQ. CDR3 residues: CASTPGQGSNTEAFF. The CDR3, as DNA: TGCGCCAGCACTCCGGGACAGGGCTCGAACACTGAAGCTTTCTTT.

There are a few counts of this clone. This chain connects TRBV12-3 or TRBV12-4 to TRBJ2-7, with TRBD2 matching over 12 bases. Germline trimming cut 6 bases from V and 9 bases from J; bases unmatched to any gene: 9. The CDR3 is 14 amino acids. CDR3 sequence: CASSPLAGGHWQYF. The CDR3 DNA sequence: TGTGCCAGCAGCCCTCTAGCGGGAGGGCACTGGCAGTACTTC.

There are many counts of this clone. Other DNA sequences from this sample encode an identical CDR3 as well. This rearrangement joins TRBV7-3 to TRBJ2-1, with 8 nucleotides matching TRBD2. CDR1 is SGHTA and CDR2 is FQGTGA in the germline V gene. The CDR3 contains 14 residues. The ends lost 5 bases at V and 8 bases at J; junction bases unmatched: 8. The CDR3 sequence: CASSPGGVGDEQFF. The CDR3 nucleotides read TGTGCCAGCAGCCCCGGGGGGGTGGGGGATGAGCAGTTCTTC.

This clone was recorded at least ten times. V is TRBV20-1 and J is TRBJ2-2, with D perhaps matching TRBD2 (7 bases). This CDR3 comprises 12 residues. From germline, CDR1 is DFQATT and CDR2 SNEGSKA (reference sequence). CDR3 in DNA: TGCGGGTCTAAGGGGGGGACCGGGGAGCTGTTTTTT. Its protein product is CGSKGGTGELFF.

This clone showed up many times. The genes are TRBV19 and TRBJ2-3; D may be TRBD2 (5 bases). This CDR3 region has 13 residues. V gave up 7 bases and J gave up 5 bases, with 13 bases separating them. The V gene's germline CDR1 is LNHDA and CDR2 SQIVND (reference sequence). The CDR3 sequence is CASTLGGGDTQYF. CDR3 DNA sequence: TGTGCCAGTACCCTGGGCGGAGGAGATACGCAGTATTTT.

The DNA for the CDR3 is TGTGCCGGCCGGACAGGTGGGGATACGCAGTATTTT. Protein: CAGRTGGDTQYF. V gene TRBV6-1 combines with J gene TRBJ2-3; 7 positions agree with TRBD1. This CDR3 region has 12 residues. The germline V gene has CDR1 MNHNS and CDR2 SASEGT. Germline trimming cut 11 bases from V and 6 bases from J; bases unmatched to any gene: 8.

This clone was counted at least ten times. V is TRBV28 and J is TRBJ2-1; 8 bases match TRBD2. The CDR3 covers 17 residues. After removal of 6 bases from V and 2 bases from J, the junction contained 12 bases not matched to a gene. Looked up from germline, CDR1 is MDHEN and CDR2 is SYDVKM. The CDR3 sequence is CASRTSDFTRPYNEQFF. The CDR3, as DNA: TGTGCCAGCAGGACTAGCGACTTTACTCGGCCCTACAATGAGCAGTTCTTC.

This clone was detected ten times or more. The chain joins TRBV7-9 to TRBJ1-2, with 7 bases that match TRBD1. The CDR3 is 11 amino acids. CDR1 and CDR2 from the germline V gene are SEHNR and FQNEAQ (reference sequence). V dropped 5 bases and J dropped 6; count of bases not matched to a gene: 0. CDR3 sequence reads: CASSGQDGYTF. CDR3 DNA: TGTGCCAGCAGCGGACAGGATGGCTACACCTTC.

The J gene is TRBJ2-7, the V gene TRBV27, with TRBD2 matching over 12 bases. The CDR3 consists of 15 residues. Germline CDR1 and CDR2: MNHEY and SMNVEV (reference sequence). Trimming took 7 bases from V and 3 from J; bases not matched to a gene: 7. The CDR3 nucleotides read TGTGCCAGCATTCTCGTACTAGCGGGAGGCTACGAGCAGTACTTC. Its translation: CASILVLAGGYEQYF.

This clone was detected ten times or more. The chain joins TRBV5-4 to TRBJ2-3; 8 bases match TRBD2. Trimming at V came to 4 bases and at J to 2 bases, leaving 9 bases not matched to a gene. Germline CDR1 and CDR2: SGHNT and YYREEE (reference sequence). CDR3 size: 16 residues. CDR3 in amino acids: CASSNLAGSITDTQYF. The CDR3 bases are TGTGCCAGCAGCAATCTAGCGGGTTCCATCACAGATACGCAGTATTTT. The full variable domain, in which reference TRBV5-4 and TRBJ2-3 provide the parts outside the CDR3, is ETGVTQSPTHLIKTRGQQVTLRCSSQSGHNTVSWYQQALGQGPQFIFQYYREEENGRGNFPPRFSGLQFPNYSSELNVNALELDDSALYLCASSNLAGSITDTQYFGPGTRLTVL.

In this sample, this clone turned up many times. The chain has TRBV6-1 and TRBJ2-7, with 10 bases matching TRBD1. The CDR3 is 14 residues long. Per the germline V gene, CDR1 is MNHNS and CDR2 is SASEGT. V lost 8 bases to trimming and J lost 2 bases; unmatched junction nucleotides: 6. Written as DNA, the CDR3 is TGTGCCAGCGATCCGGGACAGGGGCCCTACGAGCAGTACTTC. It codes for CASDPGQGPYEQYF.

Many counts were recorded for this clone. J is TRBJ2-7 and V is TRBV30; no firm D call. Trimming left V 1 base short and J 7 bases short, with 5 bases between. Germline V gives CDR1 GTSNPN, CDR2 SVGIG (reference sequence). The CDR3 is 10 residues long. CDR3 coding DNA: TGTGCCTGGAGTGAGAGTGAGCAGTACTTC. Residues: CAWSESEQYF.

This clone was detected many times. The gene calls are TRBV20-1 and TRBJ1-5; D gene unclear. The CDR3 runs 12 residues. V lost 2 bases, J lost 2 bases, and 4 bases lay in between. Looked up from germline, CDR1 is DFQATT and CDR2 is SNEGSKA (reference sequence). CDR3 DNA: TGCAGTGCTAGATTCGGCAATCAGCCCCAGCATTTT. Translated: CSARFGNQPQHF.

This clone is medium-sized (0.01 to 0.1%) within its sample. The CDR3 protein is CASGRWNEQFF. The CDR3 DNA sequence: TGTGCCAGCGGAAGATGGAATGAGCAGTTCTTC. The genes are TRBV6-1 and TRBJ2-1, with no clear D. The CDR3 length is 11 residues. CDR1 is MNHNS, CDR2 SASEGT, per germline. Trimming pared 8 bases from V and 7 bases from J, leaving 9 bases between.

This clone was seen at least ten times. The chain has TRBV12-3 or TRBV12-4 and TRBJ2-1; D tentatively reads TRBD1 or TRBD2 (5 bases each). The V end was cut by 1 base, the J end by 7 bases, with 5 bases between. The CDR3 runs 12 residues. This CDR3 is CASSLGGNEQFF. DNA for the CDR3: TGTGCCAGCAGTTTAGGGGGGAATGAGCAGTTCTTC.

This clone was picked up many times. V gene TRBV6-1 combines with J gene TRBJ2-7; tentatively, D is TRBD2 (5 bases). The CDR3 spans 12 residues. Trimming took off 8 bases at V and 1 base at J, with 9 bases between the two ends. Germline CDR1 reads MNHNS; CDR2 reads SASEGT. The CDR3 DNA follows: TGTGCCAGCCGGGATCGGTCCTACGAGCAGTACTTC. The encoded protein is CASRDRSYEQYF.

This clone has ten or more counts. The chain employs TRBV28 and TRBJ2-7; D gene unclear. V was trimmed by 9 bases and J by 2 bases, leaving 14 bases between them. This CDR3 contains 13 residues. Germline V lookup: CDR1 MDHEN, CDR2 SYDVKM. The CDR3 DNA reads as TGTGCCAGAGACCTGGACGGTCCCTACGAGCAGTACTTC. Protein sequence: CARDLDGPYEQYF. The full variable domain, its missing parts supplied by reference TRBV28 and TRBJ2-7, is DVKVTQSSRYLVKRTGEKVFLECVQDMDHENMFWYRQDPGLGLRLIYFSYDVKMKEKGDIPEGYSVSREKKERFSLILESASTNQTSMYLCARDLDGPYEQYFGPGTRLTVT.

Only a few counts were recorded for this clone. This may be a read error, as it is one base from a much larger clone. The rearrangement links TRBV3-1 to TRBJ2-5, with TRBD1 matching over 11 bases. CDR1 and CDR2 (germline): LGHDT, YNNKEL (reference sequence). The CDR3 covers 16 residues. For the CDR3, the DNA is TGTGCCAGCAGCCACCGGACAGGGGGCGCGGGAGAGACCCAGTGCTTC. Protein product: CASSHRTGGAGETQCF.

There are many counts of this clone. The chain combines TRBV9 with TRBJ2-7; TRBD2 agrees at 9 bases. The CDR3 is 16 amino acids. Germline assignment: CDR1 SGDLS and CDR2 YYNGEE. V gave up 0 bases and J gave up 2 bases; unmatched junction bases: 6. The CDR3 DNA reads TGTGCCAGCAGCGTAGACCCGCGGGAGGGTGCCTACGAGCAGTACTTC. Protein sequence: CASSVDPREGAYEQYF.

This clone was seen a few times. The J gene is TRBJ1-5, the V gene TRBV12-3 or TRBV12-4; D gene ambiguous. CDR3 length: 12 residues. Deletions cut 1 base from V and 8 bases from J, with 6 bases between. Written as DNA, the CDR3 is TGTGCCAGCAGTTTAGGCGGGAAGCCCCAGCATTTT. Its translation: CASSLGGKPQHF.